This T cell receptor (beta chain) was recovered during a study of cytomegalovirus exposure and HLA in healthy donors. Study-wide results and caveats: An analysis done earlier found most TCR beta V segments productive about 87% or about 30% of the time. The later analysis indicated that the majority of CMV-associated TCR beta chains appeared HLA-restricted. It was taken for granted in presence/absence analyses that sequencing depth across donors was roughly uniform.

In the case of this clone: No antigen is known for it.

Primers for the PCR totalled 60 Vbeta and 13 Jbeta. Produced via immunoSEQ multiplex PCR; TCRdb's table is partial and in-frame only. The top ten clones hold around 2% of a sample with just over 150,000 clones, 84% of them seen once. This CDR3 has 14 amino acids. With V trimmed by 5 bases and J by 15 bases, 11 bases remained unmatched. Germline loops: CDR1 MDHEN, CDR2 SYDVKM. The chain links TRBV28 to TRBJ2-1; 12 nucleotides agree with TRBD1. This clonotype was sampled from a man between 18 and 35 years old in good health and CMV-seronegative. Sequenced sample: PBMCs. The CDR3 DNA sequence: TGTGCCAGCAGTGGCGGGACAGGGGGCCTCTCGTCGTTCTTC. The encoded protein is CASSGGTGGLSSFF.